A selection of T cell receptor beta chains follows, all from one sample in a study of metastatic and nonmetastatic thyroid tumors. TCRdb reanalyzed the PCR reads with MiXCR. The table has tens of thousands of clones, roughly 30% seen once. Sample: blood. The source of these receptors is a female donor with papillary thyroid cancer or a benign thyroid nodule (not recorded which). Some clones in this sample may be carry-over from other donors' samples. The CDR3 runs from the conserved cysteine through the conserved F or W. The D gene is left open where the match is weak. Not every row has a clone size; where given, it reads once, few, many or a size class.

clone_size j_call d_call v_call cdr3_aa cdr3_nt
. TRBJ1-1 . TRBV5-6 CASSLGSGGRVTEAFF TGTGCCAGCAGCTTGGGGTCTGGGGGCCGGGTCACTGAAGCTTTCTTT
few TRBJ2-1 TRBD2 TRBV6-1 CASSEPLRTSGVRGEQFF TGCGCCAGCAGTGAACCACTCAGGACTAGCGGGGTCAGAGGTGAGCAGTTCTTC
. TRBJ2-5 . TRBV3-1 CASSLAGPGAQYF TGTGCCAGCAGCCTGGCGGGGCCAGGGGCCCAGTACTTC
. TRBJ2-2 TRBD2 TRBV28 CASSLAGDSSTGELFF TGTGCCAGCAGTTTGGCGGGGGACTCTTCTACCGGGGAGCTGTTTTTT
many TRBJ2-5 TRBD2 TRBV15 CATSLAGGRETQYF TGTGCCACCAGCTTAGCGGGAGGGCGGGAGACCCAGTACTTC
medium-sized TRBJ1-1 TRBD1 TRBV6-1 CASIAGGHIAFF TGTGCCAGCATTGCAGGGGGCCATATAGCTTTCTTT
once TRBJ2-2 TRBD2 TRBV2 CASRPGLAGGNTGELFF TGTGCCAGCAGACCCGGACTAGCGGGAGGGAACACCGGGGAGCTGTTTTTT
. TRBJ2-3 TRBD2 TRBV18 CASSQLAGAPTDTQYF TGTGCCAGCTCACAGTTAGCGGGGGCCCCCACAGATACGCAGTATTTT
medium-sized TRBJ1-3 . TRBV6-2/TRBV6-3 CASSYAAANSGNTIYF TGTGCCAGCAGTTACGCGGCGGCCAACTCTGGAAACACCATATATTTT
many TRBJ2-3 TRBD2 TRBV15 CATSKEGAGGSTDTQYF TGTGCCACCAGCAAAGAAGGGGCGGGAGGGAGCACAGATACGCAGTATTTT
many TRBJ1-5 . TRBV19 CASSIDHFISNQPQHF TGTGCCAGTAGTATAGATCACTTTATCAGCAATCAGCCCCAGCATTTT
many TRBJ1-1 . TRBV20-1 CSARDQSTEAFF TGCAGTGCTAGAGACCAATCAACTGAAGCTTTCTTT
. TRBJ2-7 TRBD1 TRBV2 CASRRDLGTGRGEQYF TGTGCCAGCAGACGCGATTTAGGGACAGGGAGGGGCGAGCAGTACTTC
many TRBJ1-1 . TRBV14 CASSQDLSDTYAEAFF TGTGCCAGCAGCCAAGATCTATCGGACACCTACGCTGAAGCTTTCTTT
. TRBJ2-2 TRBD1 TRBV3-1 CASSQEGQGLWTGELFF TGTGCCAGCAGCCAAGAGGGACAGGGGCTGTGGACCGGGGAGCTGTTTTTT
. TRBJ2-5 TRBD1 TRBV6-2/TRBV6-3 CASCTGEPLNF TGTGCCAGCTGTACAGGGGAGCCCCTGAACTTC
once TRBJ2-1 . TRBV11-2 CASSLETGFNNEQFF TGTGCCAGCAGCTTAGAAACCGGGTTCAACAATGAGCAGTTCTTC
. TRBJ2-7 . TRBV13 CASSLFVEGEQYF TGTGCCAGCAGCTTATTTGTGGAGGGAGAGCAGTACTTC
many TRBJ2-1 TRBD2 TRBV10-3 CAISGGSGGSSYNEQFF TGTGCCATCAGTGGGGGTAGCGGGGGCAGCTCCTACAATGAGCAGTTCTTC
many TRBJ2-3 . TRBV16 CASSQNTDTQYF TGTGCCAGCAGCCAGAACACAGATACGCAGTATTTT
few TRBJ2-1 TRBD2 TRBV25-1 CASGTSFSNEQFF TGTGCCAGCGGGACTAGCTTCTCCAATGAGCAGTTCTTC
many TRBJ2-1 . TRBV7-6 CASSLVWEASYNEQFF TGTGCCAGCAGCTTAGTTTGGGAGGCCTCCTACAATGAGCAGTTCTTC
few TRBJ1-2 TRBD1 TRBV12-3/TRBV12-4 CASSFTGDSYGYTF TGTGCCAGCAGTTTCACAGGGGACAGCTATGGCTACACCTTC